These 24 T cell receptor beta chains came from one sample sequenced in a study of blood T cell repertoires in COVID-19. TCRdb's table, derived via immunoSEQ multiplex PCR, lists solely in-frame clones and lacks some. The table has 90,000 to 100,000 clones, about 81% seen once. The sequenced material came from peripheral blood. These TCRs come from a man aged 65-85 years with acute or convalescent COVID-19.

The chain recombines TRBV19 with TRBJ2-7, with D perhaps matching TRBD1 (6 bases). V lost 1 base and J lost 7, with 17 bases in between. The CDR3 spans 15 residues. Germline V gives CDR1 LNHDA, CDR2 SQIVND (reference sequence). CDR3 protein: CASSIGPGQKGEQYF. The CDR3 nucleotides are TGTGCCAGTAGTATAGGTCCGGGACAAAAAGGGGAGCAGTACTTC.

The chain links TRBV20-1 to TRBJ1-5; the D gene is possibly TRBD1 (5 bases). This CDR3 has 13 residues. V shed 3 bases and J shed 7 bases, with 13 bases lying between them. Germline V gene data show CDR1 as DFQATT and CDR2 as SNEGSKA (reference sequence). The DNA of the CDR3 is TGCAGTGCTAGTACCAGGGTACGACAGCCCCAGCATTTT. Protein sequence: CSASTRVRQPQHF.

This clone was counted once. The rearrangement uses TRBV19 and TRBJ1-4; 7 bases are a match to TRBD1. J gave up 0 bases and V 7 bases, and 11 bases lay outside the gene matches. Germline V gene data show CDR1 as LNHDA and CDR2 as SQIVND (reference sequence). The CDR3 runs 17 residues. For the CDR3, the DNA is TGTGCCAGTATTCCCGTTGGACAGGCATCAACTAATGAAAAACTGTTTTTT. Its translation: CASIPVGQASTNEKLFF. The complete variable domain, with remaining parts taken from reference TRBV19 and TRBJ1-4, reads DGGITQSPKYLFRKEGQNVTLSCEQNLNHDAMYWYRQDPGQGLRLIYYSQIVNDFQKGDIAEGYSVSREKKESFPLTVTSAQKNPTAFYLCASIPVGQASTNEKLFFGSGTQLSVL.

This clone has only a few counts. The V and J genes are TRBV19 and TRBJ1-5; no firm D call. This CDR3 region has 13 residues. Germline V lookup: CDR1 LNHDA, CDR2 SQIVND (reference sequence). Trimming removed 8 bases at V and 0 bases at J, with 8 bases between. The CDR3 DNA is TGTGCCAGTCGGGGTTATAGCAATCAGCCCCAGCATTTT. Its translation is CASRGYSNQPQHF.

V and J are TRBV7-9 and TRBJ2-3, with a tentative D call TRBD2 (5 bases). Per the germline V gene, CDR1 is SEHNR and CDR2 is FQNEAQ (reference sequence). The CDR3 contains 15 residues. V lost 2 bases and J 4 bases, leaving 13 bases between the germline ends. CDR3 sequence reads: CASSLTSEEADTQYF. CDR3 bases: TGTGCCAGCAGCTTAACCTCGGAGGAGGCAGATACGCAGTATTTT.

Comments on this clone: Different DNA sequences within this sample yield the same CDR3. The gene calls are TRBV28 and TRBJ2-7, with 11 positions matching TRBD2. CDR1 is MDHEN and CDR2 is SYDVKM in the germline V gene. The CDR3 contains 15 residues. The junction had 5 bases not matched to a gene; V was cut back by 3 bases and J by 4 bases. CDR3 residues: CASSFLAGGPYEQYF. DNA of the CDR3: TGTGCCAGCAGTTTTTTAGCGGGAGGGCCTTACGAGCAGTACTTC. The full variable domain, completed using reference TRBV28 and TRBJ2-7, is DVKVTQSSRYLVKRTGEKVFLECVQDMDHENMFWYRQDPGLGLRLIYFSYDVKMKEKGDIPEGYSVSREKKERFSLILESASTNQTSMYLCASSFLAGGPYEQYFGPGTRLTVT.

This chain uses TRBV10-3 with TRBJ2-5; 8 positions match TRBD1. V shed 10 bases, J shed 4 bases, and the junction held 14 bases outside the gene matches. CDR1 ENHRY and CDR2 SYGVKD come from the germline V gene. The CDR3 totals 15 residues. In DNA, the CDR3 is TGTGCCACCAGAGGACAGGGAGGTTTAGGAGAGACCCAGTACTTC. The encoded protein is CATRGQGGLGETQYF.

This clone was recorded a few times. The chain combines TRBV18 with TRBJ1-2, with TRBD1 matching over 9 bases. The CDR3 has 14 residues. The germline V gene has CDR1 KGHSH and CDR2 LQKENI. J gave up 8 bases and V 2 bases, and 6 bases lay outside the gene matches. Here the CDR3 DNA reads TGTGCCAGCTCACCAAACCACAGGGGGCAGGGCTACACCTTC. As protein: CASSPNHRGQGYTF.

The CDR3 sequence: CAWSVDRYEQYF. The CDR3 bases are TGTGCCTGGAGTGTTGATCGGTACGAGCAGTACTTC. The chain couples TRBV30 to TRBJ2-7; D gene unclear. The germline CDR1 and CDR2 sequences are GTSNPN and SVGIG (reference sequence). This CDR3 has 12 residues. V lost 0 bases and J lost 4, with 7 bases in between.

In this sample, this clone turned up once. The CDR3 here is CASSEESQSSYEQYF. The CDR3 DNA is TGTGCCAGCAGTGAGGAGAGTCAGAGCTCCTACGAGCAGTACTTC. V is TRBV6-1 and J is TRBJ2-7; D remains ambiguous. Between the trimmed V and J ends, which lost 3 bases and 0 bases, there was a span of 12 bases. The germline V gene encodes CDR1 MNHNS and CDR2 SASEGT. The CDR3 covers 15 residues.

The chain combines TRBV11-2 with TRBJ1-2; weak D call: TRBD1 (5 bases). Germline V gene lookup returns CDR1 SGHAT and CDR2 FQNNGV. The CDR3 totals 13 residues. Trimming removed 6 bases at V and 1 base at J, with 9 bases between. The CDR3 DNA reads as TGTGCCAGCAGAAAAGACAGTAACTATGGCTACACCTTC. This gives the protein CASRKDSNYGYTF.

The chain combines TRBV28 with TRBJ2-1; D unresolved. The CDR3 contains 14 residues. V was shortened by 3 bases and J by 3 bases, with 9 bases between the two germline ends. CDR1 and CDR2 (germline): MDHEN, SYDVKM. The DNA for the CDR3 is TGTGCCAGCAGTTTCCAGGATAACTACAATGAGCAGTTCTTC. Residues: CASSFQDNYNEQFF. Variable domain in full (rest from reference TRBV28 and TRBJ2-1): DVKVTQSSRYLVKRTGEKVFLECVQDMDHENMFWYRQDPGLGLRLIYFSYDVKMKEKGDIPEGYSVSREKKERFSLILESASTNQTSMYLCASSFQDNYNEQFFGPGTRLTVL.

V usage is TRBV4-1 and J usage is TRBJ2-1, with 10 bases aligning to TRBD2. V gave up 0 bases and J gave up 9 bases; unmatched junction bases: 11. Germline V gene sequence: CDR1 MGHRA, CDR2 YSYEKL. CDR3 length: 17 amino acids. In nucleotides, the CDR3 is TGCGCCAGCAGCCAAGAAATAGCGGGAGGTGATACGGGTGAGCAGTTCTTC. Encoded protein: CASSQEIAGGDTGEQFF.

This clone has a handful of counts. This chain joins TRBV5-1 and TRBJ2-7, with TRBD2 matching over 10 bases. J was trimmed by 1 base and V by 0 bases; bases with no gene match: 10. CDR3 size: 18 residues. Germline V CDR1 and CDR2: SGHRS, YFSETQ. CDR3 in amino acids: CASSLVWHRTSGSYEQYF. CDR3 in DNA: TGCGCCAGCAGCTTGGTCTGGCACCGGACTAGCGGATCCTACGAGCAGTACTTC.

This clone has just a few counts. The V and J genes are TRBV30 and TRBJ1-1; possible D gene TRBD1, 6 bases. V lost 3 bases to trimming and J lost 0 bases, with 17 bases between them. The CDR3 covers 16 residues. Germline V gene data show CDR1 as GTSNPN and CDR2 as SVGIG (reference sequence). The CDR3 nucleotides are TGTGCCTGGAGGGTTATAAACAGGGCAGTGAACACTGAAGCTTTCTTT. It is translated as CAWRVINRAVNTEAFF.

This clone was counted only a few times. This sequence joins TRBV9 and TRBJ2-7; 7 bases line up with TRBD2. The CDR3 totals 15 residues. Trimming removed 0 bases from V and 1 base from J; junction bases left unmatched: 4. CDR1 is SGDLS and CDR2 is YYNGEE in the germline V gene. CDR3 nucleotide sequence: TGTGCCAGCAGCGTAGCGGGGGGTCTGTCCTACGAGCAGTACTTC. As protein: CASSVAGGLSYEQYF.

The chain recombines TRBV28 with TRBJ1-4; D is unclear. Germline CDR1 MDHEN, CDR2 SYDVKM. The CDR3 totals 14 residues. The germline V and J ends were trimmed by 7 bases and 0 bases, with 9 bases remaining between them. The CDR3 loop is CASKTLTTNEKLFF. The CDR3 DNA reads as TGTGCCAGCAAAACACTAACAACTAATGAAAAACTGTTTTTT.

V and J are TRBV5-1 and TRBJ2-1, with D perhaps matching TRBD1 (8 bases). The CDR3 is 16 amino acids. Per the germline V gene, CDR1 is SGHRS and CDR2 is YFSETQ. V shed 4 bases and J shed 5 bases, with 19 bases lying between them. The CDR3 is CASSRGGTGRNNEQFF. DNA of the CDR3: TGCGCCAGCAGCCGGGGAGGGACAGGAAGAAACAATGAGCAGTTCTTC.

This rearrangement joins TRBV13 to TRBJ2-3; TRBD2 matches at 8 bases. CDR3 size: 16 residues. Germline V gives CDR1 PRHDT, CDR2 FYEKMQ (reference sequence). V was clipped by 5 bases and J by 2 bases; unmatched bases: 9. In DNA form, the CDR3 reads TGTGCCAGCAGCCCTCCGGGACTAGGGTTCACAGATACGCAGTATTTT. Its protein is CASSPPGLGFTDTQYF.

This clone was picked up one time. The rearrangement links TRBV28 to TRBJ2-7, with D maybe TRBD2 (6 bases). Germline V gene lookup returns CDR1 MDHEN and CDR2 SYDVKM. Deletions cut 7 bases from V and 6 bases from J, with 19 bases between. The CDR3 has 14 amino acids. The CDR3 DNA is TGTGCCAGCACCTTGGAGGGGAATCCGTCCGAGCAGTACTTC. Amino acid sequence: CASTLEGNPSEQYF.

This clone was counted ten times or more. Other DNA sequences in the sample encode the same CDR3. The rearrangement links TRBV7-8 to TRBJ2-5; 8 positions agree with TRBD1. Per the germline V gene, CDR1 is SGHVS and CDR2 is FQNEAQ. The J segment lost 0 bases and the V segment lost 5 bases, leaving 8 bases of the junction unmatched. The CDR3 loop spans 16 amino acids. The CDR3 region has the DNA TGTGCCAGCAGCCTGCCGGCCAGGGGGCACCAAGAGACCCAGTACTTC. Its translation is CASSLPARGHQETQYF.

V gene TRBV28 combines with J gene TRBJ2-7, with 7 bases that match TRBD1. Germline V CDR1 and CDR2: MDHEN, SYDVKM. CDR3 length: 15 amino acids. Germline trimming cut 4 bases from V and 2 bases from J; bases unmatched to any gene: 8. In nucleotides, the CDR3 is TGTGCCAGCAGTTACGATCGGACAGGCCCCTACGAGCAGTACTTC. Its translation: CASSYDRTGPYEQYF.

The CDR3 sequence: CASSSLEGQPQHF. The CDR3 DNA is TGTGCCAGCAGTTCTCTCGAGGGTCAGCCCCAGCATTTT. This rearrangement joins TRBV12-3 or TRBV12-4 to TRBJ1-5, with D uncertain. The CDR3 has 13 residues. V lost 4 bases, J lost 6 bases, and 10 bases lay in between.

This sequence joins TRBV2 and TRBJ2-6, with a weak D call TRBD1 (6 bases). The CDR3 runs to 15 residues. Trimming removed 6 bases from V and 0 bases from J, with 9 bases in between. Germline-derived CDR1 and CDR2 are SNHLY and FYNNEI. The CDR3 spells CASRQGPSGANVLTF. CDR3 in DNA: TGTGCCAGCAGACAGGGCCCCTCTGGGGCCAACGTCCTGACTTTC.